This T cell receptor (beta chain) was found in a study of brain T cells in children with intractable seizures. Points from the study as a whole: Only CDR3 sequence similarity suggested viral specificity, without known HCMV serostatus.

Sequencing was limited to surgery cases with top T cell transcript signatures in brain tissue. V was pared by 0 bases and J by 6 bases, with 8 bases between. The CDR3 extends over 14 amino acids. CDR1 is MNHEY, CDR2 SVGAGI, per germline. About this clone: Its target is unknown.

Data came from immunoSEQ multiplex PCR; TCRdb stores just in-frame clones and leaves some out. The sample lists some 64,000 clones; 90% to 97% were seen once. The J gene is TRBJ2-2, the V gene TRBV6-5; D may be TRBD1 (5 bases). The receptor was isolated from a boy younger than two with focal cortical dysplasia and intractable seizures. The specimen comprised peripheral blood, sampled at surgery. CDR3 in amino acids: CASSYSAGPGELFF. The CDR3 bases are TGTGCCAGCAGTTACTCGGCAGGGCCCGGGGAGCTGTTTTTT.